This is a list of T cell receptor beta chains from one sample in a study of liver allograft versus peripheral blood T cells. Via MiXCR, TCRdb re-called the reads, giving one row per CDR3 protein. The sample contains over 7,000 distinct CDR3 sequences, under 20% of which appear only once. These receptors originate from a human patient who had a liver transplant. Certain T cells may be donor cells from the graft. Each CDR3 is given with its conserved first and last residue. A D gene is named only where the DNA matches it firmly. The size of a clone is reported for some rows only, either as once, few or many, or as a class for expanded clones.

v_gene,abundance,j_gene,d_gene,CDR3aa,CDR3nt
TRBV19,.,TRBJ1-1,TRBD1,CASSFQGAKAFF,TGTGCCAGTAGTTTCCAGGGGGCCAAAGCTTTCTTT
TRBV10-3,medium-sized,TRBJ2-6,.,CAISIGALQNTGANVLTF,TGTGCCATCAGTATAGGAGCACTTCAGAACACTGGGGCCAACGTCCTGACTTTC
TRBV24-1,medium-sized,TRBJ1-4,TRBD1,CATSERTGSNEKLFF,TGTGCCACCAGTGAGCGGACAGGGAGTAATGAAAAACTGTTTTTT
TRBV29-1,many,TRBJ2-5,TRBD1,CSVTTGVVGETQYF,TGCAGCGTCACGACAGGGGTCGTCGGTGAGACCCAGTACTTC
TRBV20-1,medium-sized,TRBJ1-2,TRBD1,CSARDRENYGYTF,TGCAGTGCTAGGGACAGGGAGAACTATGGCTACACCTTC
TRBV5-1,.,TRBJ2-1,.,CASSLSPGGGYNEQFF,TGCGCCAGCAGCTTATCGCCGGGGGGCGGTTACAATGAGCAGTTCTTC
TRBV20-1,many,TRBJ1-6,TRBD1,CSARQGAGNSPLHF,TGCAGTGCTCGTCAGGGGGCGGGGAATTCACCCCTCCACTTT
TRBV9,.,TRBJ1-6,.,CASSKSGGDSPLHF,TGTGCCAGCAGCAAGAGCGGGGGCGATTCACCCCTCCACTTT
TRBV20-1,many,TRBJ2-1,TRBD2,CSVGLALKRGYNEQFF,TGCAGTGTTGGACTAGCGCTTAAACGGGGATACAATGAGCAGTTCTTC
TRBV20-1,medium-sized,TRBJ1-5,.,CSASLGANSNQPQHF,TGCAGTGCTAGTCTCGGCGCTAATAGCAATCAGCCCCAGCATTTT
TRBV7-3,few,TRBJ1-1,.,CASSPRANTEAFF,TGTGCCAGCAGCCCAAGGGCGAACACTGAAGCTTTCTTT
TRBV6-1,.,TRBJ2-5,TRBD2,CASTTTSGPWVETQYF,TGTGCCAGCACCACGACTAGCGGGCCATGGGTGGAGACCCAGTACTTC
TRBV6-1,.,TRBJ1-1,.,CASSEADLNTEAFF,TGTGCCAGCAGTGAGGCCGATTTGAACACTGAAGCTTTCTTT
TRBV5-4,.,TRBJ1-5,.,CARSLGQHF,TGTGCCAGAAGCCTAGGTCAGCATTTT
TRBV6-5,medium-sized,TRBJ1-3,.,CASSYRPYSGNTIYF,TGTGCCAGCAGTTACCGCCCCTACTCTGGAAACACCATATATTTT
TRBV5-4,many,TRBJ2-2,TRBD1,CASSAGQDTGELFF,TGTGCCAGCAGCGCGGGACAGGACACCGGGGAGCTGTTTTTT
TRBV6-5,.,TRBJ1-1,.,CASTPLRGRGTEAFF,TGTGCCAGCACCCCTCTGCGGGGGAGGGGGACTGAAGCTTTCTTT
TRBV9,many,TRBJ1-4,.,CASSVGEGRNEKLFF,TGTGCCAGCAGCGTAGGGGAAGGGCGAAATGAAAAACTGTTTTTT
TRBV6-5,medium-sized,TRBJ2-3,TRBD1,CASSLQDRGSTDTQYF,TGTGCCAGCAGTTTACAGGACAGGGGAAGCACAGATACGCAGTATTTT
TRBV5-4,many,TRBJ2-1,TRBD2,CASRYGLADPAGEQFF,TGTGCCAGCAGATATGGACTAGCGGACCCCGCCGGTGAGCAGTTCTTC
TRBV29-1,medium-sized,TRBJ1-1,.,CSVGMNTEAFF,TGCAGCGTTGGCATGAACACTGAAGCTTTCTTT
TRBV5-1,medium-sized,TRBJ1-4,.,CASSFSTTNEKLFF,TGTGCCAGCAGCTTCAGTACAACTAATGAAAAACTGTTTTTT
TRBV18,medium-sized,TRBJ2-5,.,CASSPSRDTETQYF,TGTGCCAGCTCACCGTCCAGGGATACAGAGACCCAGTACTTC
TRBV15,.,TRBJ1-6,.,CATSRATENSPLHF,TGTGCCACCAGCAGAGCGACAGAGAATTCACCCCTCCACTTT
TRBV6-1,few,TRBJ2-3,TRBD2,CASSEVLRGGSTDTQYF,TGTGCCAGCAGTGAAGTGTTAAGGGGAGGGAGCACAGATACGCAGTATTTT
TRBV20-1,medium-sized,TRBJ1-6,.,CSARGVFGGNSPLHF,TGCAGTGCTAGGGGCGTTTTTGGGGGTAATTCACCCCTCCACTTT
TRBV12-5,.,TRBJ1-2,.,CASGLKPWGQGVPNYGYTF,TGTGCTAGTGGTTTGAAACCTTGGGGGCAGGGAGTCCCTAACTATGGCTACACCTTC
TRBV12-3/TRBV12-4,many,TRBJ1-4,TRBD1,CASSRQGVEKLFF,TGTGCCAGCAGCCGTCAGGGGGTTGAAAAACTGTTTTTT
TRBV28,few,TRBJ2-5,.,CASSIGNRWGETQYF,TGTGCCAGCAGTATAGGGAATCGGTGGGGAGAGACCCAGTACTTC
TRBV6-1,.,TRBJ2-7,.,CASSDGVNYEQYF,TGTGCCAGCAGTGATGGGGTGAACTACGAGCAGTACTTC
TRBV28,medium-sized,TRBJ1-5,.,CASSFTNQPQHF,TGTGCCAGCAGTTTTACCAATCAGCCCCAGCATTTT
TRBV20-1,few,TRBJ1-5,.,CSARDRQAISPQHF,TGCAGTGCTAGAGACAGACAGGCAATCAGCCCCCAGCATTTT
TRBV6-5,many,TRBJ1-1,.,CASSGRTNEAFF,TGTGCCAGCAGTGGTCGGACTAATGAAGCTTTCTTT
TRBV27,medium-sized,TRBJ1-3,TRBD1,CASRPGQGSSGNTIYF,TGTGCCAGCAGACCCGGACAGGGCTCCTCTGGAAACACCATATATTTT
TRBV7-3,medium-sized,TRBJ1-4,.,CASSLKRGEEKLFF,TGTGCCAGCAGCTTAAAACGAGGGGAGGAAAAACTGTTTTTT
TRBV10-3,medium-sized,TRBJ1-6,TRBD1,CAISESGRGNSPLHF,TGTGCCATCAGTGAGTCGGGCAGGGGGAATTCACCCCTCCACTTT
TRBV7-2,medium-sized,TRBJ1-2,TRBD1,CASSLGTGTYGYTF,TGTGCCAGCAGCCTCGGGACAGGGACCTATGGCTACACCTTC
TRBV12-3/TRBV12-4,few,TRBJ1-2,.,CASSYQGGYTF,TGTGCCAGCAGTTACCAGGGAGGCTACACCTTC
TRBV6-1,many,TRBJ2-1,.,CASSFIGEQFF,TGTGCCAGCAGCTTTATTGGTGAGCAGTTCTTC
TRBV6-5,.,TRBJ1-6,.,CASSYLTSSDLHF,TGTGCCAGCAGTTACCTGACATCGTCGGACCTCCACTTT
TRBV7-6,.,TRBJ1-1,TRBD1,CASSLGTGQYTEAFF,TGTGCCAGCAGCTTAGGAACGGGACAGTACACTGAAGCTTTCTTT
TRBV19,many,TRBJ2-3,TRBD2,CASSTTRLAGITDTQYF,TGTGCCAGTAGTACCACCCGACTAGCGGGGATCACAGATACGCAGTATTTT
TRBV19,medium-sized,TRBJ2-2,TRBD1,CASNQGQGATGELFF,TGTGCCAGTAACCAGGGACAGGGGGCCACCGGGGAGCTGTTTTTT
TRBV6-1,many,TRBJ1-1,.,CASSEVLGLAEAFF,TGTGCCAGCAGTGAAGTCCTTGGGTTGGCTGAAGCTTTCTTT